The entry below describes one T cell receptor (beta chain). The data were taken from a study of blood T cell repertoires in COVID-19. The overall study: T cells, B-cell-depleted T cells, or PBMCs supplied cDNA or gDNA.

The CDR3 spans 14 residues. Germline CDR1 and CDR2: LNHDA and SQIVND (reference sequence). V was trimmed by 5 bases and J by 4 bases, leaving 14 bases between them. Per the authors' pipeline: Quantification of nucleated cells was approximated via reference gene primer amplification. The protocol was immunoSEQ multiplex PCR, while the TCRdb copy is restricted to in-frame clones and leaves out a portion. V and J calls plus clone size are reproduced from that table; the DNA served to infer D and trimming. Here the sample spans roughly 160,000 clones, approximately 80% being singletons. The sample was peripheral blood. V usage is TRBV19 and J usage is TRBJ1-2, with D possibly matching TRBD1 (6 bases). The clonotype was recovered from a woman older than 75 with COVID-19, enrolled during active disease. CDR3 in amino acids: CASSGLQGTYGYTF. The CDR3 DNA sequence: TGTGCCAGTAGTGGCCTACAGGGAACCTATGGCTACACCTTC.